This TCR beta chain is drawn from a study of siplizumab effects on memory and regulatory T cells. TCRdb's copy holds only in-frame clones and misses some; the assay was immunoSEQ multiplex PCR. The repertoire holds some 100,000 clones, roughly 93% seen once, with approximately 7.1% in the top ten. The sample taken for sequencing was CD8+ T cells sorted from blood. The receptor's source is a human donor in good health.

In nucleotides, the CDR3 is TGTGCCAGTAGTATACCCATTCCAGGGGGGGTTGTAGAAGAGACCCAGTACTTC. The encoded protein is CASSIPIPGGVVEETQYF. The V call is TRBV19, the J call TRBJ2-5; D may correspond to TRBD1 or TRBD2 (7 bases each). The CDR3 loop spans 18 amino acids. The germline gives CDR1 LNHDA, CDR2 SQIVND (reference sequence). V lost 2 bases, J lost 3 bases, and 22 bases lay in between. The whole variable domain, remainder taken from reference TRBV19 and TRBJ2-5, is DGGITQSPKYLFRKEGQNVTLSCEQNLNHDAMYWYRQDPGQGLRLIYYSQIVNDFQKGDIAEGYSVSREKKESFPLTVTSAQKNPTAFYLCASSIPIPGGVVEETQYFGPGTRLLVL.